Below, 9 T cell receptor beta chains from the same sample are listed, as sequenced in a study of T cells after yellow fever vaccination. TCRdb re-derived calls from the 5' RACE reads in MiXCR, one entry per CDR3 protein. The table records about 350,000 distinct CDR3 sequences, 11% of them present only once. The source was PBMCs, collected on the day of the first yellow fever vaccination. These receptors originate from a man between 18 and 35 years old who received the YFV17D yellow fever vaccine.

This clonotype was seen ten or more times. The V and J genes are TRBV4-3 and TRBJ2-3; D possibly corresponds to TRBD2 (5 bases). Deletions cut 0 bases from V and 0 bases from J, with 10 bases between. The CDR3 contains 16 residues. Germline CDR1 reads LGHNA; CDR2 reads YSLEER. The CDR3 loop reads CASSQEDGGSTDTQYF. CDR3 nucleotides: TGCGCCAGCAGCCAAGAAGATGGAGGTAGCACAGATACGCAGTATTTT.

The CDR3 sequence: CSASQGESSPLHF. In nucleotides, the CDR3 is TGCAGTGCTAGCCAGGGAGAGAGTTCACCCCTCCACTTT. The chain uses TRBV20-1 and TRBJ1-6; weak D call: TRBD1 (5 bases). With 3 bases removed from V and 9 bases from J, the gap between germline ends came to 12 bases. The germline CDR1 and CDR2 sequences are DFQATT and SNEGSKA (reference sequence). The CDR3 has 13 residues.

This clonotype was counted between two and nine times. The chain carries TRBV6-1 and TRBJ2-5; tentative D call: TRBD1 (6 bases). The CDR3 runs to 14 residues. Trimming removed 6 bases from V and 2 bases from J, with 13 bases in between. Germline assignment: CDR1 MNHNS and CDR2 SASEGT. CDR3 DNA sequence: TGTGCCAGCAGAACAGGACAGTATCAAGAGACCCAGTACTTC. As protein: CASRTGQYQETQYF.

The chain has TRBV7-2 and TRBJ1-2; no clear D gene. The CDR3 consists of 13 residues. The germline V and J ends were trimmed by 3 bases and 6 bases, with 11 bases remaining between them. Germline V gene sequence: CDR1 SGHTA, CDR2 FQGNSA. The CDR3 DNA reads as TGTGCCAGCAGCTTTCCGGGAAATAATGGCTACACCTTC. It translates to CASSFPGNNGYTF.

The chain carries TRBV18 and TRBJ2-5; 7 nucleotides align to TRBD1. The V gene end was trimmed by 3 bases and the J gene end by 2 bases; junction bases not matched to a gene: 12. Germline-derived CDR1 and CDR2 are KGHSH and LQKENI. The CDR3 is 17 residues long. The CDR3 region has the DNA TGTGCCAGCTCACCTATCGGACAGGTTCCCCTACAAGAGACCCAGTACTTC. Translated: CASSPIGQVPLQETQYF.

The chain employs TRBV30 and TRBJ2-1; 11 bases match TRBD2. Germline V lookup: CDR1 GTSNPN, CDR2 SVGIG (reference sequence). The CDR3 extends over 16 amino acids. The junction had 6 bases not matched to a gene; V was cut back by 1 base and J by 4 bases. The CDR3 reads CAWSAASGGPYNEQFF. Here the CDR3 DNA reads TGTGCCTGGAGTGCGGCTAGCGGGGGGCCTTACAATGAGCAGTTCTTC.

This clonotype has only a few counts. The CDR3, as DNA: TGCAGTGCTCCGGACAGGAACACAGATACGCAGTATTTT. It specifies CSAPDRNTDTQYF. The genes are TRBV20-1 and TRBJ2-3, with 7 bases matching TRBD1. The CDR3 consists of 13 residues. From germline, CDR1 is DFQATT and CDR2 SNEGSKA (reference sequence). V trimming: 5 bases; J trimming: 2 bases; junction bases outside the gene matches: 4.

This chain links TRBV5-6 with TRBJ2-3; a weak D match, TRBD1 (6 bases). Germline V CDR1 and CDR2: SGHDT, YYEEEE. The CDR3 is 16 amino acids. Between the trimmed V and J ends, which lost 1 base and 5 bases, there was a span of 17 bases. The CDR3 nucleotides read TGTGCCAGCAGCTTGTTATCGGGACACCCTGGAGATACGCAGTATTTT. It translates to CASSLLSGHPGDTQYF.

This chain joins TRBV7-2 and TRBJ2-5, with 8 bases identical to TRBD2. CDR1 is SGHTA and CDR2 is FQGNSA in the germline V gene. The CDR3 spans 16 residues. V was clipped by 1 base and J by 4 bases; unmatched bases: 8. In DNA, the CDR3 is TGTGCCAGCAGCTTAGTCCCCAGCGGGGGAATAGAGACCCAGTACTTC. Encoded protein: CASSLVPSGGIETQYF.